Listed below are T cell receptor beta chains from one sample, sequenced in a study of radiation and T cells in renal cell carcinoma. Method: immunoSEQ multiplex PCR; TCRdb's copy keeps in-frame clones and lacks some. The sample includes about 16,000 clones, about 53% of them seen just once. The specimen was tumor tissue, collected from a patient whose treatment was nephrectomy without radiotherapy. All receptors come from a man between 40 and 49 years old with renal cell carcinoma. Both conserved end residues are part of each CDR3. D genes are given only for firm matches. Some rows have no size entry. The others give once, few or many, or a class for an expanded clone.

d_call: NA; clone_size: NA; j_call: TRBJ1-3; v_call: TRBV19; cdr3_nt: TGTGCCAGTAGTATGACGGGGAGAAACACCATATATTTT; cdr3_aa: CASSMTGRNTIYF
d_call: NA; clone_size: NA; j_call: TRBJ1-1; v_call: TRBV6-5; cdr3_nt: TGTGCCAGCAGTCGCGACAGAGATGAAGCTTTCTTT; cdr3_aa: CASSRDRDEAFF
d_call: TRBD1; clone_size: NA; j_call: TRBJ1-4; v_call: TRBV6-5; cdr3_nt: TGTGCCAGCAGTACCCGGACAGGGCCACCTGAAAAACTGTTTTTT; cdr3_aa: CASSTRTGPPEKLFF
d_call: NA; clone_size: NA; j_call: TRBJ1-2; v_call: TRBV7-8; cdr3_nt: TGTGCCAGCAATCCGGGGGCCCTTAACTATGGCTACACCTTC; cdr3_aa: CASNPGALNYGYTF
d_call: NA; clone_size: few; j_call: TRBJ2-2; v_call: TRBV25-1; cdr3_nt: TGTGCCAGCAGTGAATTGGGTTTTGACAGAGGCGGGGAGCTGTTTTTT; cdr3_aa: CASSELGFDRGGELFF
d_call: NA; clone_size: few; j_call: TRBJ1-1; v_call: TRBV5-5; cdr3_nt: TGTGCCAGCAGCGGGGTCGAGCACAGTCTGGAAGCTTTCTTT; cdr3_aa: CASSGVEHSLEAFF
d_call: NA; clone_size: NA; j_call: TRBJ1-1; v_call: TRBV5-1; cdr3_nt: TGCGCCAGCCGATCAGGGGACACCAACACTGAAGCTTTCTTT; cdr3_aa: CASRSGDTNTEAFF
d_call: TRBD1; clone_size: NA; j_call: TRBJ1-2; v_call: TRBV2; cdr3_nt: TGTGCCATTAGTCCGGGACAGGGGAACTATGGCTACACCTTC; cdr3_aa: CAISPGQGNYGYTF
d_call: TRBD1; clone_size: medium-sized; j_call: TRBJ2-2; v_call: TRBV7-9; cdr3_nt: TGTGCCAGCAGCTACTTGGACAGGGTTAACACCGGGGAGCTGTTTTTT; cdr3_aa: CASSYLDRVNTGELFF
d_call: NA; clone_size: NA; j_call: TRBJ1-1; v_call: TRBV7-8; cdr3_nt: TGTGCCAGCAGCTTAGGGGGCCCTTTGAACACTGAAGCTTTCTTT; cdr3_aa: CASSLGGPLNTEAFF
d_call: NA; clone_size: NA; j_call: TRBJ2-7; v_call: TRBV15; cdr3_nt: TGTGCCACCAGCAGTGGTGTCGCAGGCTACGAGCAGTACTTC; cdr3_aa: CATSSGVAGYEQYF
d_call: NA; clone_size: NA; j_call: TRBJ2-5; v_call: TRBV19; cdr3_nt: TGTGCCAGTAGAGACAGGGGAGGGGAGACCCAGTACTTC; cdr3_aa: CASRDRGGETQYF
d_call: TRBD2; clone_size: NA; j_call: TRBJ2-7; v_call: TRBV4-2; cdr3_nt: TGTGCCAGCAGCCACGCAAACGGACTAGTCGAGGCCTACGAGCAGTACTTC; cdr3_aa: CASSHANGLVEAYEQYF
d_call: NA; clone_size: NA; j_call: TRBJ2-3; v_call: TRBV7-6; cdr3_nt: TGTGCCAGCAGCTTAGGGGCAGATACGCAGTATTTT; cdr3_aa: CASSLGADTQYF